This T cell receptor (beta chain) was found in a study of cytomegalovirus exposure and HLA in healthy donors. Notes on this clone: Its antigen is as yet unknown.

Broader study findings: Per published reports, the classifier diagnosed cytomegalovirus status with high specificity and sensitivity.

The CDR3 is 14 residues long. Germline V gene lookup returns CDR1 SGHDT and CDR2 YYEEEE. V was clipped by 4 bases and J by 3 bases; unmatched bases: 7. Profiled with immunoSEQ multiplex PCR; TCRdb holds only in-frame clones, not every one. The repertoire holds 150,000 to 200,000 clones, with 85% as singletons. The chain combines TRBV5-6 with TRBJ2-7, with TRBD2 matching over 7 bases. The sequenced sample consisted of PBMCs. The receptor comes from a man younger than 35 in good health and CMV-seropositive. CDR3 sequence: CASSSGTAFYEQYF. The CDR3 nucleotides read TGTGCCAGCAGCAGCGGGACGGCTTTCTACGAGCAGTACTTC.